This is a list of T cell receptor beta chains from one sample in a study of blood T cell repertoires in COVID-19. This table comes from immunoSEQ multiplex PCR, and its TCRdb copy is limited to in-frame clones, with some not included. The repertoire holds a few hundred thousand clones, roughly 87% seen once, with more than 1% in the top ten. Sequencing was carried out using PBMCs or T cells enriched from blood (not recorded which). The receptors here all came from a young woman who had recovered from COVID-19. The CDR3 runs from the conserved cysteine through the conserved F or W. The order of the fields is V gene, clone size, D gene, J gene, CDR3 protein, CDR3 DNA. D genes are given only for firm matches. The size of a clone is reported for some rows only, either as once, few or many, or as a class for expanded clones.

V: TRBV11-2
size: few
D: TRBD2
J: TRBJ2-1
CDR3: CASSLYGTRDNEQFF
DNA: TGTGCCAGCAGCTTATATGGGACTAGAGACAATGAGCAGTTCTTC

V: TRBV28
size: -
D: -
J: TRBJ2-2
CDR3: CANKGVTGELFF
DNA: TGTGCCAATAAGGGGGTTACCGGGGAGCTGTTTTTT

V: TRBV5-4
size: -
D: -
J: TRBJ1-1
CDR3: CASSPIQGAPEAFF
DNA: TGTGCCAGCAGCCCGATACAGGGCGCTCCTGAAGCTTTCTTT

V: TRBV4-1
size: -
D: TRBD1
J: TRBJ2-1
CDR3: CASSQEGDPGGSYNEQFF
DNA: TGCGCCAGCAGCCAAGAGGGGGACCCAGGGGGCTCCTACAATGAGCAGTTCTTC

V: TRBV4-1
size: -
D: -
J: TRBJ2-3
CDR3: CASSRDLSTDTQYF
DNA: TGCGCCAGCAGCCGTGATCTAAGCACAGATACGCAGTATTTT

V: TRBV24-1
size: -
D: -
J: TRBJ1-2
CDR3: CATSPSQGREANYGYTF
DNA: TGTGCCACCAGTCCTTCCCAGGGCAGGGAAGCTAACTATGGCTACACCTTC

V: TRBV13
size: -
D: -
J: TRBJ1-4
CDR3: CASSLLQGDEKLFF
DNA: TGTGCCAGCAGCTTATTACAGGGTGATGAAAAACTGTTTTTT

V: TRBV19
size: once
D: TRBD1
J: TRBJ1-5
CDR3: CASGDGTGGGNQPQHF
DNA: TGTGCCAGCGGGGACGGAACAGGGGGTGGGAATCAGCCCCAGCATTTT

V: TRBV28
size: few
D: -
J: TRBJ2-7
CDR3: CASSRQEYYEQYF
DNA: TGTGCCAGCAGTCGACAGGAATACTACGAGCAGTACTTC

V: TRBV7-9
size: -
D: -
J: TRBJ1-1
CDR3: CASSLVGAMNTEAFF
DNA: TGTGCCAGCAGCTTAGTGGGGGCCATGAACACTGAAGCTTTCTTT

V: TRBV28
size: -
D: TRBD1
J: TRBJ1-2
CDR3: CASSGDRGYGYTF
DNA: TGTGCCAGCAGTGGGGACAGGGGCTATGGCTACACCTTC

V: TRBV11-1
size: -
D: -
J: TRBJ2-1
CDR3: CASSLQGSSNEQFF
DNA: TGTGCCAGCAGCTTGCAGGGGTCCTCCAATGAGCAGTTCTTC

V: TRBV5-1
size: -
D: -
J: TRBJ2-6
CDR3: CASSMFTGLSSGANVLTF
DNA: TGCGCCAGCAGCATGTTTACAGGCCTTAGCTCTGGGGCCAACGTCCTGACTTTC

V: TRBV5-8
size: -
D: TRBD1
J: TRBJ2-2
CDR3: CASSPGTGDTGELFF
DNA: TGTGCCAGCAGCCCCGGGACAGGTGATACCGGGGAGCTGTTTTTT

V: TRBV7-9
size: -
D: TRBD2
J: TRBJ2-5
CDR3: CASSGGTTKQETQYF
DNA: TGTGCCAGCAGCGGAGGGACTACAAAGCAAGAGACCCAGTACTTC

V: TRBV10-3
size: -
D: -
J: TRBJ1-2
CDR3: CAISEIVNYGYTF
DNA: TGTGCCATCAGTGAGATAGTTAACTATGGCTACACCTTC

V: TRBV19
size: -
D: TRBD1
J: TRBJ1-6
CDR3: CASSPGTARPSTLHF
DNA: TGTGCCAGTAGCCCCGGGACAGCCCGACCTTCGACCCTCCACTTT

V: TRBV28
size: -
D: TRBD1
J: TRBJ1-5
CDR3: CASSFSPHRDRPNQPQHF
DNA: TGTGCCAGCAGTTTTTCGCCTCACCGGGACAGACCCAATCAGCCCCAGCATTTT

V: TRBV21-1
size: -
D: -
J: TRBJ1-4
CDR3: CASSEERARCHATNEKLFF
DNA: TGTGCCAGCAGCGAGGAACGAGCTCGATGTCATGCAACTAATGAAAAACTGTTTTTT

V: TRBV28
size: -
D: TRBD1
J: TRBJ1-3
CDR3: CASSRQGAGNTIYF
DNA: TGTGCCAGCAGCCGTCAGGGGGCAGGAAACACCATATATTTT

V: TRBV28
size: few
D: TRBD1
J: TRBJ1-2
CDR3: CASSRGATGGRGYTF
DNA: TGTGCCAGCAGCCGAGGGGCGACAGGGGGCAGGGGCTACACCTTC

V: TRBV4-1
size: -
D: TRBD1
J: TRBJ1-1
CDR3: CASSLGQGLVTEAFF
DNA: TGCGCCAGCAGCCTTGGACAGGGGTTAGTCACTGAAGCTTTCTTT

V: TRBV19
size: -
D: -
J: TRBJ1-4
CDR3: CASSLGYRSNEKLFF
DNA: TGTGCCAGTAGTCTTGGTTACAGATCTAATGAAAAACTGTTTTTT

V: TRBV6-5
size: -
D: -
J: TRBJ1-3
CDR3: CASSYSGEGKAIYF
DNA: TGTGCCAGCAGTTACTCCGGAGAGGGAAAGGCCATATATTTT

V: TRBV9
size: -
D: -
J: TRBJ1-1
CDR3: CASSVVGRATEAFF
DNA: TGTGCCAGCAGCGTAGTCGGGAGGGCCACTGAAGCTTTCTTT

V: TRBV2
size: -
D: -
J: TRBJ2-2
CDR3: CASTTTALGELFF
DNA: TGTGCCAGCACAACCACCGCGTTGGGGGAGCTGTTTTTT

V: TRBV28
size: -
D: -
J: TRBJ1-5
CDR3: CASSFHAGLSQPQHF
DNA: TGTGCCAGCAGTTTCCATGCAGGATTAAGTCAGCCCCAGCATTTT

V: TRBV11-2
size: -
D: TRBD1
J: TRBJ1-5
CDR3: CASSRTGQGFQPQHF
DNA: TGTGCCAGCAGCCGTACGGGACAGGGGTTCCAGCCCCAGCATTTT

V: TRBV4-2
size: -
D: TRBD2
J: TRBJ2-1
CDR3: CASSQERGANNEQFF
DNA: TGTGCCAGCAGCCAGGAGCGGGGCGCAAACAATGAGCAGTTCTTC

V: TRBV28
size: -
D: TRBD2
J: TRBJ2-1
CDR3: CASSLGTSPQYYNEQFF
DNA: TGTGCCAGCAGTTTAGGGACTAGCCCTCAATACTACAATGAGCAGTTCTTC

V: TRBV9
size: -
D: -
J: TRBJ2-3
CDR3: CASRLGRADTQYF
DNA: TGTGCCAGCAGACTAGGACGGGCAGATACGCAGTATTTT

V: TRBV2
size: -
D: -
J: TRBJ1-6
CDR3: CASSPDRSYNSPLHF
DNA: TGTGCCAGCAGCCCAGACAGGTCCTATAATTCACCCCTCCACTTT

V: TRBV7-2
size: -
D: -
J: TRBJ2-2
CDR3: CASSPSLQGLDTGELFF
DNA: TGTGCCAGCAGCCCATCATTACAGGGTTTAGACACCGGGGAGCTGTTTTTT

V: TRBV28
size: -
D: -
J: TRBJ2-2
CDR3: CASSLWAGTNTGELFF
DNA: TGTGCCAGCAGTTTATGGGCAGGGACGAACACCGGGGAGCTGTTTTTT

V: TRBV7-9
size: -
D: -
J: TRBJ2-3
CDR3: CASSPNSKKYTDTQYF
DNA: TGTGCCAGCAGCCCTAACTCTAAAAAGTACACAGATACGCAGTATTTT

V: TRBV4-1
size: -
D: -
J: TRBJ2-7
CDR3: CASSQDRFDEQYF
DNA: TGCGCCAGCAGCCAAGATCGTTTTGACGAGCAGTACTTC

V: TRBV5-5
size: -
D: -
J: TRBJ1-1
CDR3: CAIATELNTEAFF
DNA: TGTGCCATCGCGACAGAATTGAACACTGAAGCTTTCTTT

V: TRBV15
size: -
D: TRBD2
J: TRBJ2-3
CDR3: CATEASGRDTQYF
DNA: TGTGCCACCGAGGCTAGCGGGCGGGATACGCAGTATTTT

V: TRBV23-1
size: -
D: TRBD1
J: TRBJ1-5
CDR3: CASSRQGGKQPQHF
DNA: TGCGCCAGCAGTCGACAGGGTGGGAAACAGCCCCAGCATTTT

V: TRBV6-2/TRBV6-3
size: -
D: -
J: TRBJ1-5
CDR3: CASSYSGGANSNQPQHF
DNA: TGTGCCAGCAGTTACTCCGGGGGGGCTAATAGCAATCAGCCCCAGCATTTT

V: TRBV7-2
size: -
D: -
J: TRBJ1-1
CDR3: CASSFLPGVGIEAFF
DNA: TGTGCCAGCAGCTTCCTACCGGGGGTGGGAATTGAAGCTTTCTTT

V: TRBV6-6
size: -
D: -
J: TRBJ2-2
CDR3: CASSLLGVGNTGELFF
DNA: TGTGCCAGCAGCCTCTTAGGGGTAGGGAACACCGGGGAGCTGTTTTTT

V: TRBV6-1
size: -
D: TRBD1
J: TRBJ1-1
CDR3: CASSEAWTGGRNTEAFF
DNA: TGTGCCAGCAGTGAAGCTTGGACAGGGGGCAGGAACACTGAAGCTTTCTTT

V: TRBV4-1
size: -
D: TRBD1
J: TRBJ2-7
CDR3: CASSQNRGPSYEQYF
DNA: TGCGCCAGCAGCCAAAACAGGGGACCCTCCTACGAGCAGTACTTC

V: TRBV4-3
size: -
D: -
J: TRBJ2-7
CDR3: CASSQEVRTYEQYF
DNA: TGCGCCAGCAGCCAAGAGGTGCGAACCTACGAGCAGTACTTC

V: TRBV7-9
size: -
D: -
J: TRBJ1-1
CDR3: CASSSPRNTEAFF
DNA: TGTGCCAGCAGCTCTCCTAGGAACACTGAAGCTTTCTTT

V: TRBV5-1
size: -
D: -
J: TRBJ1-3
CDR3: CASTWAGNSGNTIYF
DNA: TGCGCCAGCACATGGGCAGGGAACTCTGGAAACACCATATATTTT

V: TRBV2
size: -
D: TRBD2
J: TRBJ2-1
CDR3: CAGALTSGGFNEQFF
DNA: TGTGCCGGAGCCTTAACTAGCGGGGGGTTCAATGAGCAGTTCTTC